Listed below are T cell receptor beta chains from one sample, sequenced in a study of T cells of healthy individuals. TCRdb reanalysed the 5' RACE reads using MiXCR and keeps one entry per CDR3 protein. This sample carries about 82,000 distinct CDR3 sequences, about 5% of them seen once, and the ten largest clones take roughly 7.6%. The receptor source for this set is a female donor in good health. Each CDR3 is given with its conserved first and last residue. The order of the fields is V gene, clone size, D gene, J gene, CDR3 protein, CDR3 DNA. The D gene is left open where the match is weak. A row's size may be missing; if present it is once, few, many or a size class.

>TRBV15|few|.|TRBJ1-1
CATSRDPQGPEAFF
TGTGCCACCAGCAGAGACCCGCAGGGACCTGAAGCTTTCTTT
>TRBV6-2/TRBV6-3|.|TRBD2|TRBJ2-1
CASSDGLAGVKDEQFF
TGTGCCAGCAGTGACGGACTAGCGGGAGTTAAAGATGAGCAGTTCTTC
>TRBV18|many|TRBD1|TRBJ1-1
CASSPRSGGADTEAFF
TGTGCCAGCTCACCACGGTCAGGGGGCGCGGACACTGAAGCTTTCTTT
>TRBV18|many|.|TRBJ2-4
CASSPYQNIQYF
TGTGCCAGCTCACCATACCAGAACATTCAGTACTTC
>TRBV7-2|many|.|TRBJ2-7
CASSRIGASSGEQYF
TGTGCCAGCAGCCGAATTGGTGCATCATCGGGGGAGCAGTACTTC
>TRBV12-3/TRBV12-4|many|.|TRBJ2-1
CASNPRRGYNEQFF
TGTGCCAGCAACCCCCGGAGGGGATACAATGAGCAGTTCTTC
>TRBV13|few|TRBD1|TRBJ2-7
CASSRGTAEQYF
TGTGCCAGCAGCCGAGGGACAGCCGAGCAGTACTTC
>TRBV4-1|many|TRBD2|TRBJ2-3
CASSQERASGMSTDTQYF
TGCGCCAGCAGCCAAGAAAGGGCTAGCGGGATGAGCACAGATACGCAGTATTTT
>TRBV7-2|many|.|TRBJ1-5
CASSLKIPNQPQHF
TGTGCCAGCAGCTTAAAAATCCCCAATCAGCCCCAGCATTTT
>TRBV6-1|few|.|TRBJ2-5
CASRRNQETQYF
TGTGCCAGCAGGAGAAACCAAGAGACCCAGTACTTC
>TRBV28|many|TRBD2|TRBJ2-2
CASSLIGLAGGPAGELFF
TGTGCCAGCAGTTTAATAGGGCTGGCGGGAGGGCCGGCCGGGGAGCTGTTTTTT
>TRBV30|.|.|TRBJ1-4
CATTGFGEKLFF
TGTGCCACCACAGGGTTCGGTGAAAAACTGTTTTTT
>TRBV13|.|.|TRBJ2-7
CASSSRQRRDEQYF
TGTGCCAGCAGCTCCCGACAGCGAAGGGACGAGCAGTACTTC
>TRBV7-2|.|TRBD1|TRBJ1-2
CASSLGQGSGYTF
TGTGCCAGCAGCTTAGGACAGGGTAGCGGCTACACCTTC
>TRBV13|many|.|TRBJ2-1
CASSLWGALNEQFF
TGTGCCAGCAGCCTCTGGGGGGCGCTGAATGAGCAGTTCTTC
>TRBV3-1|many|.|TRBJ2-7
CASSLRGVGEQYF
TGTGCCAGCAGCCTCCGAGGAGTGGGCGAGCAGTACTTC
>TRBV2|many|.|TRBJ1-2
CASSTTGLIYGYTF
TGTGCCAGCAGTACGACAGGTCTCATCTATGGCTACACCTTC
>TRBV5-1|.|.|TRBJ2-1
CASSLNGRNNEQFF
TGCGCCAGCAGCTTGAACGGGAGAAACAATGAGCAGTTCTTC
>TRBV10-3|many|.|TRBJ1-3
CAIGSGRGDTIYF
TGTGCCATCGGCTCGGGACGTGGGGACACCATATATTTT
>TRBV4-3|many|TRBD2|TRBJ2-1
CASSQVSGGSYNEQFF
TGCGCCAGCAGCCAAGTTTCGGGAGGGTCCTACAATGAGCAGTTCTTC
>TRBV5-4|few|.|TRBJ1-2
CASSLEREDYGYTF
TGTGCCAGCAGCTTGGAAAGGGAAGACTATGGCTACACCTTC
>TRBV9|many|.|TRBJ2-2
CASSVDSGGTGGELFF
TGTGCCAGCAGCGTAGACTCAGGAGGGACGGGCGGGGAGCTGTTTTTT
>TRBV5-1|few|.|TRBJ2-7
CASSLPGGRYEQYF
TGCGCCAGCAGCTTGCCCGGGGGACGCTACGAGCAGTACTTC
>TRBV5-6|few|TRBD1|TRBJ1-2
CASSLQTGANYGYTF
TGTGCCAGCAGCTTACAGACAGGGGCTAACTATGGCTACACCTTC
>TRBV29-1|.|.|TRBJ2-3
CSAKGGSTDTQYF
TGCAGCGCCAAGGGGGGGAGCACAGATACGCAGTATTTT
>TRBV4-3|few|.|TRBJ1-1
CASSQDGAVRAFF
TGCGCCAGCAGCCAAGATGGGGCAGTTAGGGCTTTCTTT
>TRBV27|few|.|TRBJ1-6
CASSLVRDNSPLHF
TGTGCCAGCAGTTTAGTCAGGGATAATTCACCCCTCCACTTT
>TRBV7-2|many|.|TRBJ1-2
CASSLAQNYGYTF
TGTGCCAGCAGCTTAGCCCAGAACTATGGCTACACCTTC
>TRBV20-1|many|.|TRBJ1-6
CSARDSSGNNSPLHF
TGCAGTGCTAGAGATTCGTCAGGAAATAATTCACCCCTCCACTTT
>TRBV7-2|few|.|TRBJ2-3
CASSPPGAYRRSDTQYF
TGTGCCAGCAGCCCACCAGGAGCGTATCGTCGGTCAGATACGCAGTATTTT
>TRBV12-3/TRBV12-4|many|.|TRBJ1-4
CASSLRGGNEKLFF
TGTGCCAGCAGTTTGAGGGGCGGTAATGAAAAACTGTTTTTT
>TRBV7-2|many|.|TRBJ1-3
CASSRDTSSGNTIYF
TGTGCCAGCAGTCGGGACACGAGCTCTGGAAACACCATATATTTT
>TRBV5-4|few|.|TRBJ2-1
CASSTTRQSSYNEQFF
TGTGCCAGCAGCACGACACGGCAGAGCTCCTACAATGAGCAGTTCTTC
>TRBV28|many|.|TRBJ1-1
CASSSIGYPTNTEAFF
TGTGCCAGCAGTTCCATAGGATACCCGACCAACACTGAAGCTTTCTTT
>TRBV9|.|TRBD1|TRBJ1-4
CASSRDSGEKLFF
TGTGCCAGCAGCCGGGACAGCGGTGAAAAACTGTTTTTT
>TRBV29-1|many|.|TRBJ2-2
CSVEGRQGNTGELFF
TGCAGCGTTGAAGGGAGGCAGGGGAACACCGGGGAGCTGTTTTTT
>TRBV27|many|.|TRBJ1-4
CASSPLPPWGSTNEKLFF
TGTGCCAGCAGTCCGCTACCACCGTGGGGCTCAACTAATGAAAAACTGTTTTTT
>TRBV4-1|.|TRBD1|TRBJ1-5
CASSQDGFWDRVEYEDNQPQHF
TGCGCCAGCAGCCAAGATGGCTTTTGGGACAGGGTGGAGTATGAGGACAATCAGCCCCAGCATTTT
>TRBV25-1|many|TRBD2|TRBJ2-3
CASSESGVDTQYF
TGTGCCAGCAGTGAGAGCGGGGTCGATACGCAGTATTTT
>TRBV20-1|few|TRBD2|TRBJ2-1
CSAEGLAGKHNEQFF
TGCAGTGCTGAAGGACTAGCGGGAAAGCACAATGAGCAGTTCTTC
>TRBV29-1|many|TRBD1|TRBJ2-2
CSVEVGTGDGELFF
TGCAGCGTTGAAGTTGGGACAGGGGACGGGGAGCTGTTTTTT
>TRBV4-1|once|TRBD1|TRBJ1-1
CASSQEGDRAIPEAFF
TGCGCCAGCAGCCAAGAGGGTGACAGGGCAATACCTGAAGCTTTCTTT
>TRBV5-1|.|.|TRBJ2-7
CASSPSPQGKLGEQYF
TGCGCCAGCAGCCCGTCCCCACAGGGCAAGCTCGGGGAGCAGTACTTC
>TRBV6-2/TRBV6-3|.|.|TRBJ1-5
CASSYPGPLTQPQHF
TGTGCCAGCAGTTACCCTGGGCCTCTAACTCAGCCCCAGCATTTT
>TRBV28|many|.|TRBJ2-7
CASSFGLASSYEQYF
TGTGCCAGCAGTTTCGGTCTCGCCAGCTCCTACGAGCAGTACTTC
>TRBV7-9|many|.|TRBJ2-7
CASSAGQGGTQSYEQYF
TGTGCCAGCAGCGCCGGTCAAGGGGGTACTCAATCCTACGAGCAGTACTTC
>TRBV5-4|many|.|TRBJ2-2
CASSLSGDTGELFF
TGTGCCAGCAGCTTGTCGGGAGATACCGGGGAGCTGTTTTTT
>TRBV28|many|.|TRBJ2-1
CASILSGGNEQFF
TGTGCCAGCATCCTAAGTGGGGGGAATGAGCAGTTCTTC
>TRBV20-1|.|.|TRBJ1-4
CSARETGGLFF
TGCAGTGCTAGAGAGACAGGCGGCCTGTTTTTT
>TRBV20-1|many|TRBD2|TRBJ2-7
CSARVPLAGAYEQYF
TGCAGTGCTAGAGTTCCCCTAGCGGGGGCCTACGAGCAGTACTTC
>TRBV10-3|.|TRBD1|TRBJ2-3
CAIRRTGHHTDTQYF
TGTGCCATCAGGAGGACAGGCCACCACACAGATACGCAGTATTTT
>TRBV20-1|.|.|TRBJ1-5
CSARDAGFSNQPQHF
TGCAGTGCTAGAGATGCAGGTTTTAGCAATCAGCCCCAGCATTTT
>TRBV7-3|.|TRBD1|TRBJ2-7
CASSRFHSDREDEQYF
TGTGCCAGCTCCCGCTTCCACTCGGACAGGGAGGACGAGCAGTACTTC
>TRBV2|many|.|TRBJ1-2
CASTRTYGYTF
TGTGCCAGCACACGGACCTATGGCTACACCTTC
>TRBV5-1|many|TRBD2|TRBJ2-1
CASSSGLAGVYGNEQFF
TGCGCCAGCAGCTCGGGACTAGCGGGAGTGTACGGCAATGAGCAGTTCTTC
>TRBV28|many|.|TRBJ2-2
CAAGKENTGELFF
TGTGCCGCAGGAAAGGAGAACACCGGGGAGCTGTTTTTT
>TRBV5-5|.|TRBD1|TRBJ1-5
CASTWTGINNQPQHF
TGTGCCAGCACCTGGACAGGGATTAACAATCAGCCCCAGCATTTT
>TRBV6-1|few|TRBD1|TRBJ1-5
CASCRGTASNQPQHF
TGTGCCAGCTGTAGAGGGACAGCGAGCAATCAGCCCCAGCATTTT
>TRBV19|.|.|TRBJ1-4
CASSMGRAPATNEKLFF
TGTGCCAGTAGTATGGGACGGGCACCTGCAACTAATGAAAAACTGTTTTTT
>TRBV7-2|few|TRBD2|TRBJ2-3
CASSSMSAGVTDTQYF
TGTGCCAGCAGCTCCATGTCCGCGGGAGTCACAGATACGCAGTATTTT